This T cell receptor (beta chain) was captured by sequencing in a study of blood T cell repertoires in COVID-19. Study-level information: Both acute and convalescent COVID-19 samples were obtained from the United States, Italy and Spain. Nucleic acid was either cDNA or gDNA, and it came from T cells, B-cell-depleted T cells, or PBMCs.

Assay used: immunoSEQ multiplex PCR; TCRdb lists only in-frame clones, some missing. The sample consists of 340,000 or so clones, roughly 91% of them appearing once. CDR1 and CDR2 from the germline V gene are LNHNV and YYDKDF (reference sequence). CDR3 length: 15 amino acids. The V gene end was trimmed by 0 bases and the J gene end by 4 bases; junction bases not matched to a gene: 3. V and J are TRBV15 and TRBJ1-2; 9 bases are a match to TRBD1. Sequenced material: peripheral blood. The clonotype was recovered from a man aged 45 to 65 with active or convalescent COVID-19. Here the CDR3 DNA reads TGTGCCACCAGCAGAGACACAGGGGGCCTCTATGGCTACACCTTC. Translation: CATSRDTGGLYGYTF.